This T cell receptor beta chain appears in the sequencing data of a study of blood T cell repertoires in COVID-19. As for the study in general: The origin of the acute and convalescent COVID-19 samples was the United States, Italy and Spain. From T cells, B-cell-depleted T cells, or PBMCs came the material, which was cDNA or gDNA.

In this sample, this clone turned up once. Original methodology: The assay estimated nucleated cells by amplifying reference gene primers. TCRdb's copy holds only in-frame clones and misses some; the assay was immunoSEQ multiplex PCR. V and J calls and clone size come straight from that table; D and trimming were deduced from the DNA. The data contain fewer than 60,000 clones, about 84% of them singletons. CDR1 and CDR2 from the germline V gene are SEHNR and FQNEAQ (reference sequence). The CDR3 is 14 residues long. J lost 6 bases, V lost 5 bases, and 9 bases had no gene match. The sequenced material came from peripheral blood. The chain recombines TRBV7-9 with TRBJ1-2; TRBD1 agrees at 7 bases. The receptor was derived from a man aged 55-75 years with acute or convalescent COVID-19. CDR3 sequence: CASSPGTDPHGYTF. CDR3 sequence (DNA): TGTGCCAGCAGCCCGGGGACAGACCCTCATGGCTACACCTTC.